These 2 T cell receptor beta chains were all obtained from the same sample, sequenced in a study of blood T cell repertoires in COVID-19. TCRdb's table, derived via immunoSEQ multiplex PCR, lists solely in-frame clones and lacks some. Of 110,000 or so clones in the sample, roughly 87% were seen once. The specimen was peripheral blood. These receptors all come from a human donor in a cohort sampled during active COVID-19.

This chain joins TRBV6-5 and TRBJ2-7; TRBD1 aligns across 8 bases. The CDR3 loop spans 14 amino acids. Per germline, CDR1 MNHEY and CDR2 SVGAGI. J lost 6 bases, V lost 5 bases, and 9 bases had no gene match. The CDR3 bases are TGTGCCAGCAGTACCCTGACAGGGGAAGGCGAGCAGTACTTC. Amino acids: CASSTLTGEGEQYF.

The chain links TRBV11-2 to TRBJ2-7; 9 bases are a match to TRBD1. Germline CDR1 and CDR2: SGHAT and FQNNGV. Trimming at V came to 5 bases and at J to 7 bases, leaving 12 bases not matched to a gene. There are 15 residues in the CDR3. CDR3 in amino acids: CASSQTGGPGGEQYF. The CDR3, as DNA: TGTGCCAGCAGCCAAACAGGGGGCCCCGGGGGGGAGCAGTACTTC.